Below, 29 T cell receptor beta chains from the same sample are listed, as sequenced in a study of cytomegalovirus exposure and HLA in healthy donors. Method: immunoSEQ multiplex PCR; TCRdb's copy keeps in-frame clones and lacks some. The table shows approximately 150,000 clones, with about nine tenths occurring only once. The sequenced material came from PBMCs. The source is a man younger than 30 in good health and CMV-seropositive.

J is TRBJ1-5 and V is TRBV6-5, with 11 bases identical to TRBD1. Germline loops: CDR1 MNHEY, CDR2 SVGAGI. The CDR3 runs to 15 residues. V gave up 5 bases and J gave up 4 bases; unmatched junction bases: 4. DNA for the CDR3: TGTGCCAGCAGTAGGACAGGGGGCAGGAATCAGCCCCAGCATTTT. As protein: CASSRTGGRNQPQHF.

The CDR3, as DNA: TGTGCCAGCAGCTTAGCCGGGGCCTACGAGCAGTACTTC. It codes for CASSLAGAYEQYF. The chain combines TRBV11-1 with TRBJ2-7, with a weak D call TRBD2 (5 bases). The V gene's germline CDR1 is SGHAT and CDR2 FQDESV (reference sequence). This CDR3 spans 13 amino acids. Trimming shortened V by 0 bases and J by 2 bases, and 5 bases separated the two germline ends.

The V gene is TRBV5-1, the J gene TRBJ2-2; D might be TRBD2 (5 bases). Looked up from germline, CDR1 is SGHRS and CDR2 is YFSETQ. V was pared by 4 bases and J by 6 bases, with 19 bases between. This CDR3 comprises 16 residues. DNA of the CDR3: TGCGCCAGCAGCCACGGACTTCTAGAGTCGGCCGGGGAGCTGTTTTTT. Its translation is CASSHGLLESAGELFF.

The rearrangement links TRBV7-9 to TRBJ2-7; possible D gene TRBD2, 6 bases. Trimming cost V 5 bases and J 5 bases, with 16 bases left between them. CDR1 and CDR2 (germline): SEHNR, FQNEAQ (reference sequence). This CDR3 is 14 amino acids long. This CDR3 reads CASSRRAGPNEQYF. The CDR3 bases are TGTGCCAGCAGCCGCCGGGCGGGGCCAAACGAGCAGTACTTC.

This chain uses TRBV2 with TRBJ1-5; unclear D gene. CDR1 and CDR2 (germline): SNHLY, FYNNEI. V was cut by 3 bases and J by 6 bases, with 9 bases left in between. The CDR3 spans 13 residues. The CDR3 here is CASSDGGTQPQHF. CDR3 in DNA: TGTGCCAGCAGTGACGGCGGAACTCAGCCCCAGCATTTT.

The chain links TRBV5-1 to TRBJ2-1, with 8 positions matching TRBD2. The germline V gene has CDR1 SGHRS and CDR2 YFSETQ. Unmatched junction bases numbered 5, after V lost 0 bases and J lost 6 bases. The CDR3 contains 15 residues. The CDR3: CASSLAGGAVNEQFF. In DNA, the CDR3 is TGCGCCAGCAGCTTGGCCGGGGGGGCGGTCAATGAGCAGTTCTTC.

V gene TRBV6-1 combines with J gene TRBJ1-1; D is possibly TRBD1 (6 bases). The CDR3 is 15 amino acids. With 6 bases removed from V and 4 bases from J, the gap between germline ends came to 18 bases. Germline V lookup: CDR1 MNHNS, CDR2 SASEGT. This chain's CDR3 is CASRDMGAGSTEAFF. CDR3 nucleotide sequence: TGTGCCAGCAGGGATATGGGGGCGGGTAGCACTGAAGCTTTCTTT.

V usage is TRBV11-2 and J usage is TRBJ2-2; weak D call: TRBD2 (7 bases). Germline CDR1 is SGHAT and CDR2 is FQNNGV. The CDR3 loop spans 17 amino acids. Trimming removed 3 bases at V and 7 bases at J, with 21 bases between. The CDR3 sequence: CASSFGAWGRGNGELFF. For the CDR3, the DNA is TGTGCCAGCAGCTTCGGGGCATGGGGGAGGGGGAACGGGGAGCTGTTTTTT.

This clone was detected a few times. This sequence joins TRBV27 and TRBJ2-2, with D maybe TRBD1 (6 bases). This CDR3 region has 15 residues. With 0 bases removed from V and 3 bases from J, the gap between germline ends came to 8 bases. The germline gives CDR1 MNHEY, CDR2 SMNVEV (reference sequence). CDR3 sequence: CASSLSGQYTGELFF. The CDR3, as DNA: TGTGCCAGCAGTTTATCCGGACAGTACACCGGGGAGCTGTTTTTT.

V is TRBV7-6 and J is TRBJ1-2, with TRBD1 matching over 7 bases. CDR1 is SGHVS, CDR2 FNYEAQ, per germline. V gave up 1 base and J gave up 2 bases; unmatched junction bases: 4. The CDR3 spans 15 residues. The CDR3 DNA is TGTGCCAGCAGCTTAGGGGACAGTCCAAACTATGGCTACACCTTC. Translation: CASSLGDSPNYGYTF.

The V gene is TRBV6-5, the J gene TRBJ1-2; 7 bases match TRBD1. After removal of 2 bases from V and 2 bases from J, the junction contained 2 bases not matched to a gene. The germline gives CDR1 MNHEY, CDR2 SVGAGI. CDR3 size: 14 residues. The CDR3 DNA sequence: TGTGCCAGCAGTTACGAGGGACAGAACTATGGCTACACCTTC. This codes for CASSYEGQNYGYTF.

This clone was seen a single time. The chain combines TRBV11-3 with TRBJ2-3, with 7 bases identical to TRBD2. CDR1 SGHNT and CDR2 YENEEA come from the germline V gene. CDR3 length equals 14 residues. V trimming: 5 bases; J trimming: 5 bases; junction bases outside the gene matches: 7. Written as DNA, the CDR3 is TGTGCCAGCAGCCCCGGGGGGTCAATAGATACGCAGTATTTT. It specifies CASSPGGSIDTQYF.

CDR3 in amino acids: CASSHVGNRASNQPQHF. The CDR3 nucleotides read TGTGCCAGCAGCCACGTCGGTAACAGGGCCAGCAATCAGCCCCAGCATTTT. This chain connects TRBV16 to TRBJ1-5; D is perhaps TRBD1 (6 bases). Germline V CDR1 and CDR2: KGHSY, FQNENV. V shed 3 bases and J shed 1 base, with 16 bases lying between them. This CDR3 has 17 residues.

The V gene is TRBV9, the J gene TRBJ2-1; weak D call: TRBD2 (6 bases). CDR1 SGDLS and CDR2 YYNGEE come from the germline V gene. The CDR3 loop spans 17 amino acids. The V end was cut by 3 bases, the J end by 7 bases, with 23 bases between. Here the CDR3 DNA reads TGTGCCAGCAGCGCTGCACGTACGGGAGCCAGGAGGAATGAGCAGTTCTTC. This codes for CASSAARTGARRNEQFF.

The chain recombines TRBV6-5 with TRBJ2-7; TRBD2 matches 8 bases. CDR3 length equals 14 residues. From germline, CDR1 is MNHEY and CDR2 SVGAGI. V shed 7 bases, J shed 1 base, and the junction held 6 bases outside the gene matches. This chain's CDR3 is CASTGTSGSYEQYF. The DNA for the CDR3 is TGTGCCAGCACGGGAACTAGCGGTTCCTACGAGCAGTACTTC.

The J gene is TRBJ2-2, the V gene TRBV29-1, with 12 bases that match TRBD1. CDR3 length: 14 amino acids. Germline CDR1 is SQVTM and CDR2 is ANQGSEA. V lost 7 bases, J lost 7 bases, and 7 bases stayed unmatched. The CDR3 region has the DNA TGCAGCGGTTCGGGACAGGGGGCCGACGGGGAGCTGTTTTTT. This encodes CSGSGQGADGELFF.

This chain joins TRBV27 and TRBJ2-7; TRBD1 agrees at 9 bases. The J segment lost 7 bases and the V segment lost 2 bases, leaving 3 bases of the junction unmatched. The CDR3 extends over 13 amino acids. Germline V gene data show CDR1 as MNHEY and CDR2 as SMNVEV (reference sequence). The CDR3 region is CASSLTGGWEQYF. The CDR3, as DNA: TGTGCCAGCAGTTTAACAGGGGGCTGGGAGCAGTACTTC.

The chain has TRBV30 and TRBJ1-1, with no clear D. CDR3 size: 13 residues. The V gene lost 2 bases and the J gene lost 3 bases, with 10 bases spanning the gap. Looked up from germline, CDR1 is GTSNPN and CDR2 is SVGIG (reference sequence). In DNA, the CDR3 is TGTGCCTGGAGTTTGAGGGCAGACACTGAAGCTTTCTTT. Translation gives CAWSLRADTEAFF. Complete variable domain (other parts from reference TRBV30 and TRBJ1-1): SQTIHQWPATLVQPVGSPLSLECTVEGTSNPNLYWYRQAAGRGLQLLFYSVGIGQISSEVPQNLSASRPQDRQFILSSKKLLLSDSGFYLCAWSLRADTEAFFGQGTRLTVV.

The chain is built from TRBV4-2 and TRBJ1-3; D is uncertain. Germline V gene data show CDR1 as LGHNA and CDR2 as YNFKEQ. This CDR3 region has 13 residues. V lost 1 base and J lost 3, with 4 bases in between. This CDR3 reads CASSQGVGNTIYF. CDR3 coding DNA: TGTGCCAGCAGCCAAGGAGTTGGAAACACCATATATTTT.

This chain links TRBV6-5 with TRBJ1-1, with D possibly matching TRBD1 (5 bases). V was pared by 1 base and J by 1 base, with 7 bases between. CDR1 MNHEY and CDR2 SVGAGI come from the germline V gene. The CDR3 contains 14 residues. For the CDR3, the DNA is TGTGCCAGCAGTTACTTGACAGAGAACACTGAAGCTTTCTTT. This encodes CASSYLTENTEAFF.

This chain uses TRBV6-5 with TRBJ1-2; a weak D match, TRBD1 (6 bases). Trimming shortened V by 0 bases and J by 7 bases, and 9 bases separated the two germline ends. This CDR3 is built from 13 residues. The germline V gene encodes CDR1 MNHEY and CDR2 SVGAGI. CDR3 coding DNA: TGTGCCAGCAGTTACTCTGGGGGCGCTGGCTACACCTTC. It translates to CASSYSGGAGYTF.

The J gene is TRBJ2-1, the V gene TRBV13, with unresolved D. Germline CDR1 and CDR2: PRHDT and FYEKMQ (reference sequence). V lost 1 base and J 3 bases, leaving 4 bases between the germline ends. There are 13 residues in the CDR3. CDR3 sequence reads: CASSLVGYNEQFF. The CDR3 coding sequence is TGTGCCAGCAGCTTAGTCGGCTACAATGAGCAGTTCTTC.

The rearrangement links TRBV18 to TRBJ2-5; D not resolved. CDR3 length: 13 amino acids. Trimming pared 6 bases from V and 5 bases from J, leaving 13 bases between. Germline assignment: CDR1 KGHSH and CDR2 LQKENI. The DNA for the CDR3 is TGTGCCAGCTCCCTATCCCCCCTGGAGACCCAGTACTTC. Translating it yields CASSLSPLETQYF.

V and J are TRBV2 and TRBJ1-5; D remains unclear. Per germline, CDR1 SNHLY and CDR2 FYNNEI. V gave up 6 bases and J gave up 5 bases, with 14 bases separating them. The CDR3 is made up of 14 amino acids. CDR3 in DNA: TGTGCCAGCAGCCTTTATGGGAGCGATCAGCCCCAGCATTTT. Translated, it gives CASSLYGSDQPQHF.

The chain uses TRBV7-9 and TRBJ2-2; D is unclear. Germline CDR1 is SEHNR and CDR2 is FQNEAQ (reference sequence). Trimming shortened V by 5 bases and J by 6 bases, and 13 bases separated the two germline ends. This CDR3 spans 14 amino acids. The CDR3 coding sequence is TGTGCCAGCAGCCACGGTATAAATCCCGGGGAGCTGTTTTTT. Translating it yields CASSHGINPGELFF. Supplemented by reference TRBV7-9 and TRBJ2-2, the full variable domain reads DTGVSQNPRHKITKRGQNVTFRCDPISEHNRLYWYRQTLGQGPEFLTYFQNEAQLEKSRLLSDRFSAERPKGSFSTLEIQRTEQGDSAMYLCASSHGINPGELFFGEGSRLTVL.

The genes are TRBV7-2 and TRBJ2-1, with TRBD2 matching 11 bases. Germline CDR1 and CDR2: SGHTA and FQGNSA. Trimming removed 5 bases from V and 4 bases from J; junction bases left unmatched: 10. The CDR3 consists of 17 residues. The chain's CDR3 is CASSKRVAGGLYNEQFF. CDR3 coding DNA: TGTGCCAGCAGCAAAAGGGTAGCGGGAGGGTTATACAATGAGCAGTTCTTC.

The chain is built from TRBV27 and TRBJ2-7; 7 bases map to TRBD2. The length of the CDR3 is 17 residues. Germline-derived CDR1 and CDR2 are MNHEY and SMNVEV (reference sequence). Trimming at V came to 2 bases and at J to 3 bases, leaving 13 bases not matched to a gene. CDR3 region: CASSLSFIGRGSYEQYF. The CDR3 bases are TGTGCCAGCAGTTTAAGTTTTATAGGGCGCGGGAGCTACGAGCAGTACTTC.

The CDR3 region has the DNA TGTGCCAGCGCCACAATGAACACTGAAGCTTTCTTT. This translates into CASATMNTEAFF. This chain uses TRBV5-6 with TRBJ1-1, with no clear D. The CDR3 loop spans 12 amino acids. Germline V gene lookup returns CDR1 SGHDT and CDR2 YYEEEE. V was shortened by 7 bases and J by 0 bases, with 7 bases between the two germline ends.

This clone was recorded once. The chain links TRBV12-5 to TRBJ1-1, with D hard to call. The germline gives CDR1 LGHNT, CDR2 FRNRAP. The CDR3 is made up of 15 amino acids. Trimming pared 5 bases from V and 5 bases from J, leaving 18 bases between. The CDR3 spells CASGPLGGGYTEAFF. CDR3 in DNA: TGTGCTAGTGGTCCCCTGGGCGGAGGGTATACTGAAGCTTTCTTT.